A selection of T cell receptor beta chains follows, all from one sample in a study of human T cells and chemical hapten exposure. TCRdb reprocessed the reads with MiXCR, giving one entry per CDR3 protein. The table shows 100,000 to 150,000 distinct CDR3 sequences, with 6.5% to 10% occurring only once. The sample taken for sequencing was whole blood. These TCRs come from a human donor in good health. Some clones in this sample may be carry-over from other donors' samples. CDR3s leave out the opening cysteine and the closing phenylalanine or tryptophan. Size is omitted from some rows. Given values are once, few, many or a class for expanded clones.

>13|many|TRBJ1-1|TRBV6-2/TRBV6-3
ASNPLQTPNPEAF
>11|-|TRBJ2-7|TRBV11-1
ASSEGSAYEQY
>12|few|TRBJ2-7|TRBV5-4
ASSLSPQNYEQY
>14|many|TRBJ2-1|TRBV27
ASSTGASGIYNEQF
>13|few|TRBJ2-1|TRBV9
ASSVVAGTHNEQF
>11|-|TRBJ1-5|TRBV4-2
ASSQVEDQPQH
>11|many|TRBJ1-1|TRBV29-1
SVAGRRGTEAF
>14|-|TRBJ1-1|TRBV27
ASSPRTGGLNTEAF
>12|few|TRBJ2-2|TRBV6-4
ASTDSPGTGELF
>13|many|TRBJ1-5|TRBV6-5
ASSHYRGSNQPQH
>14|-|TRBJ2-2|TRBV18
ASSPPGRILSGELF
>14|few|TRBJ2-3|TRBV11-3
ASSPSGGAGADTQY
>14|few|TRBJ2-2|TRBV4-3
ASSQGQGGRTGELF
>11|many|TRBJ2-2|TRBV10-3
AISSRNTGELF
>13|many|TRBJ1-1|TRBV7-2
ASSPGPSMNTEAF
>12|-|TRBJ2-1|TRBV7-9
ASSLLAGGYEQF
>12|many|TRBJ2-7|TRBV11-2
ASSYGTNSYEQY
>12|few|TRBJ2-1|TRBV15
ATSRDAGNNEQF
>12|many|TRBJ2-7|TRBV29-1
SATRKDRAYEQY
>13|many|TRBJ2-3|TRBV7-3
ASSFAGGNTDTQY
>11|few|TRBJ1-4|TRBV7-9
ASSLAGDEKLF
>11|-|TRBJ1-1|TRBV29-1
SVQGREDTEAF
>12|many|TRBJ1-2|TRBV2
ASSEVQGQYGYT
>13|-|TRBJ2-1|TRBV5-1
ASRLQGKVNNEQF
>15|-|TRBJ2-3|TRBV7-9
ASSPRGLGSIPDTQY
>13|-|TRBJ1-6|TRBV7-2
ASSLGGSYNSPLH
>12|many|TRBJ2-2|TRBV11-2
ASSLGTATGELF
>15|few|TRBJ1-1|TRBV2
ASSEATLGAYGTEAF
>13|many|TRBJ2-1|TRBV6-1
ASSVEGGSYNEQF
>14|-|TRBJ2-7|TRBV12-3/TRBV12-4
ASSLRPGLRSYEQY
>14|-|TRBJ2-5|TRBV12-3/TRBV12-4
ASSLGDRPGVETQY
>11|-|TRBJ2-1|TRBV7-9
ARSRGEHNEQF
>12|many|TRBJ1-1|TRBV7-9
ASSFRGGDTEAF
>13|many|TRBJ1-2|TRBV15
ATSPPTTLSYGYT
>12|-|TRBJ2-1|TRBV27
ASSLARGGNEQF
>10|few|TRBJ2-1|TRBV10-3
AISGDSNEQF
>17|-|TRBJ2-7|TRBV5-8
ASSLGWVAGDSGSYEQY
>13|-|TRBJ2-4|TRBV11-2
ASTRRSPAKNIQY
>11|many|TRBJ2-7|TRBV29-1
SVEKGQGYEQY
>13|-|TRBJ2-3|TRBV12-3/TRBV12-4
ASGSGGSSTDTQY